This T cell receptor beta chain was captured in a study of shared clonotypes between healthy human individuals. A remark on this clone: Other DNA sequences in this specimen translate into the identical CDR3.

Some clones are missing from TCRdb's copy, which holds only in-frame ones; the method was immunoSEQ multiplex PCR. Of a few hundred thousand clones in the sample, around three quarters were seen once. The CDR3 runs 14 residues. Germline CDR1 is SGDLS and CDR2 is YYNGEE. V was cut by 2 bases and J by 0 bases, with 9 bases left in between. The chain employs TRBV9 and TRBJ2-7; D tentatively fits TRBD1 or TRBD2 (5 bases each). The receptor comes from a woman in her thirties or forties in good health. Some clones in this sample may be carry-over from other donors' samples. Material: PBMCs. In DNA form, the CDR3 reads TGTGCCAGCAGCGTGGGACCTTCCTCCTACGAGCAGTACTTC. Residues: CASSVGPSSYEQYF.